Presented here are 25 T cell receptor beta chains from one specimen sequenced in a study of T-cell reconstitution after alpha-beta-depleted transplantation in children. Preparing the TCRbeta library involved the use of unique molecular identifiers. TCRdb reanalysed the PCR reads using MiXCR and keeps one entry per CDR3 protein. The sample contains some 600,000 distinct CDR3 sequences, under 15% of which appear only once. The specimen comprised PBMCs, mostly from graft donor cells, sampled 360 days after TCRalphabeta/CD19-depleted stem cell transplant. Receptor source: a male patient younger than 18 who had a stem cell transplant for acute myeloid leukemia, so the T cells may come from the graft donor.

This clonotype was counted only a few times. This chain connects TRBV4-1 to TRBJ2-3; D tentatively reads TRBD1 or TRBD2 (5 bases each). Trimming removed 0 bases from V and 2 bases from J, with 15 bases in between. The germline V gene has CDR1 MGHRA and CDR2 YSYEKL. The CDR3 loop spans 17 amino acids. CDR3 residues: CASSQDRGPSHTDTQYF. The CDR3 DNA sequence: TGCGCCAGCAGCCAAGACCGGGGACCATCCCACACAGATACGCAGTATTTT.

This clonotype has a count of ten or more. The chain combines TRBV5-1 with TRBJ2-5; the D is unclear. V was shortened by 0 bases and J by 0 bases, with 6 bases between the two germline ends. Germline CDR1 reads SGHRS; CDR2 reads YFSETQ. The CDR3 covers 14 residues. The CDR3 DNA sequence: TGCGCCAGCAGCTTGGGGGTAGACCAAGAGACCCAGTACTTC. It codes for CASSLGVDQETQYF.

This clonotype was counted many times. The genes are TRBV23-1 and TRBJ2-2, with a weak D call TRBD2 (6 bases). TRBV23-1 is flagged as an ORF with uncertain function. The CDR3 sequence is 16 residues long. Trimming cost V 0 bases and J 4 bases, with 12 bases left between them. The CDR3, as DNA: TGCGCCAGCAGTCAATCTGGACGGGAGATCACCGGGGAGCTGTTTTTT. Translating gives CASSQSGREITGELFF.

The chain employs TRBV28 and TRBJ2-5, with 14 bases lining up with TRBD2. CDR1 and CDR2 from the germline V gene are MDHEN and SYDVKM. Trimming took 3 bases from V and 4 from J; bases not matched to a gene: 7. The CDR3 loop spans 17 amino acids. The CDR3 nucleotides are TGTGCCAGCAGTTTCGGGGGACTAGCGGGAGTACTAGAGACCCAGTACTTC. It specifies CASSFGGLAGVLETQYF.

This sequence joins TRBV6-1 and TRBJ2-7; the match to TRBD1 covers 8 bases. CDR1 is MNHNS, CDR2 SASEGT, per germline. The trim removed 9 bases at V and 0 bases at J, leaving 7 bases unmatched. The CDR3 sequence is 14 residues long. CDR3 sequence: CARGTGALSYEQYF. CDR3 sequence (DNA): TGTGCCAGGGGGACAGGCGCGCTCTCCTACGAGCAGTACTTC.

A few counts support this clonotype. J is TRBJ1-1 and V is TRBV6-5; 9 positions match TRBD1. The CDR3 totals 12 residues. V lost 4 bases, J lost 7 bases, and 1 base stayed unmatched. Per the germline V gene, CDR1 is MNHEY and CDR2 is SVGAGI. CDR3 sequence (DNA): TGTGCCAGCAGTTTGGGACAGGGTGAAGCTTTCTTT. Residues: CASSLGQGEAFF.

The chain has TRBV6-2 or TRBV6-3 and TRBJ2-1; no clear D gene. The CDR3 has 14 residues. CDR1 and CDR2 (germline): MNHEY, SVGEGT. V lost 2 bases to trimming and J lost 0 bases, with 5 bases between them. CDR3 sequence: CASSYVPSYNEQFF. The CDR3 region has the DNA TGTGCCAGCAGTTACGTCCCCTCCTACAATGAGCAGTTCTTC.

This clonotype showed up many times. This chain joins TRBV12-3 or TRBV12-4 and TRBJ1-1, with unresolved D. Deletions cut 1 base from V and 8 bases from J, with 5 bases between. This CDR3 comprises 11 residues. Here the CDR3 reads CASSLGMEAFF. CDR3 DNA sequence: TGTGCCAGCAGTTTAGGGATGGAAGCTTTCTTT.

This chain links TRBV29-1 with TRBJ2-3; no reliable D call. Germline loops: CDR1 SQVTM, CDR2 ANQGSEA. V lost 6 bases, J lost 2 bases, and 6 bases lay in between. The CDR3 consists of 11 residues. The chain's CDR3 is CSVDHTDTQYF. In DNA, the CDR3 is TGCAGCGTCGATCACACAGATACGCAGTATTTT.

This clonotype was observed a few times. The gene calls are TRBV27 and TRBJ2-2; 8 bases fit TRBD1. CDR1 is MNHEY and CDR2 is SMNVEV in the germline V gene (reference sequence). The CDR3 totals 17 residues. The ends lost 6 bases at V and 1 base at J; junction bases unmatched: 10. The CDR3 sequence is CASRIGTGLLNTGELFF. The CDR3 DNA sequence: TGTGCCAGCAGGATTGGGACAGGCCTCTTGAACACCGGGGAGCTGTTTTTT.

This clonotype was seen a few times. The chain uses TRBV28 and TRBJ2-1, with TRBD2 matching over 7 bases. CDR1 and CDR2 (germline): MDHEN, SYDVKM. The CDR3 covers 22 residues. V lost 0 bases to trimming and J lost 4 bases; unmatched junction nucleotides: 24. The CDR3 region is CASSLWGRNKAAGTSDYNEQFF. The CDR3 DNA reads TGTGCCAGCAGTTTATGGGGACGTAACAAGGCAGCGGGAACTTCCGATTACAATGAGCAGTTCTTC.

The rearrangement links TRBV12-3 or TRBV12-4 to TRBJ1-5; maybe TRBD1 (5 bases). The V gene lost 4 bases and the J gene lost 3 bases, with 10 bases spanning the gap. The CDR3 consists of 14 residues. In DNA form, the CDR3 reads TGTGCCAGCAGTTACCGGGGCACCAATCAGCCCCAGCATTTT. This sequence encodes CASSYRGTNQPQHF.

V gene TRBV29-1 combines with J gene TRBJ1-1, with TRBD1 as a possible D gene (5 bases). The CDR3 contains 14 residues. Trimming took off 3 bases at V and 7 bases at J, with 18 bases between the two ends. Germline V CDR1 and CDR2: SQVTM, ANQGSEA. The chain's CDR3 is CSVEFNRSGFEAFF. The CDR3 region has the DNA TGCAGCGTTGAGTTTAACAGGTCGGGTTTTGAAGCTTTCTTT.

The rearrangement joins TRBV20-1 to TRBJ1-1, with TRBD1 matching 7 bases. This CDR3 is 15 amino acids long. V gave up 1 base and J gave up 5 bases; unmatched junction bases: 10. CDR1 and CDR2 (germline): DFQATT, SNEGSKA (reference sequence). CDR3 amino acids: CSARGRQGVYTEAFF. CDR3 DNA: TGCAGTGCTAGAGGAAGACAGGGAGTATATACTGAAGCTTTCTTT.

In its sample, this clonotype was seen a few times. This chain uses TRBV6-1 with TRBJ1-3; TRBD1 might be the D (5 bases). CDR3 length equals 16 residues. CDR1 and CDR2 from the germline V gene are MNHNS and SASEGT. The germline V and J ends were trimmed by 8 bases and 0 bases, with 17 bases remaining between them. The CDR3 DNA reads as TGTGCCAGCTGTAGATTTGGGACCAGCTCTGGAAACACCATATATTTT. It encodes CASCRFGTSSGNTIYF.

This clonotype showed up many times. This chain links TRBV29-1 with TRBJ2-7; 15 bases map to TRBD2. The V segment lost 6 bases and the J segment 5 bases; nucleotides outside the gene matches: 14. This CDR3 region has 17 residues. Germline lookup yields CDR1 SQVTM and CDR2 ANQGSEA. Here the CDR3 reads CSVLIQGLAGGRHEQYF. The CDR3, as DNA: TGCAGCGTCTTAATCCAAGGACTAGCGGGAGGGCGCCACGAGCAGTACTTC.

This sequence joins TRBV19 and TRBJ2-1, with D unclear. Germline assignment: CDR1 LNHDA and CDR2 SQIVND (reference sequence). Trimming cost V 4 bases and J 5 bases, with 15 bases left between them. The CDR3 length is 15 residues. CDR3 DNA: TGTGCCAGTAGTAATTGGGTGCCCCCTGACAATGAGCAGTTCTTC. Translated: CASSNWVPPDNEQFF. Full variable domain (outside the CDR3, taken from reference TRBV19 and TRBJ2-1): DGGITQSPKYLFRKEGQNVTLSCEQNLNHDAMYWYRQDPGQGLRLIYYSQIVNDFQKGDIAEGYSVSREKKESFPLTVTSAQKNPTAFYLCASSNWVPPDNEQFFGPGTRLTVL.

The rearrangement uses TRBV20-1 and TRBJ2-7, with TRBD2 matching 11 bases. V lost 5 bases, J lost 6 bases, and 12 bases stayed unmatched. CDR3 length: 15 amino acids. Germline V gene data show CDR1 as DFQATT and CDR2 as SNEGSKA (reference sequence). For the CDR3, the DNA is TGCAGTGCTGGGGGTATCCGTCTAGCGGGAGGCGAGCAGTACTTC. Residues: CSAGGIRLAGGEQYF.

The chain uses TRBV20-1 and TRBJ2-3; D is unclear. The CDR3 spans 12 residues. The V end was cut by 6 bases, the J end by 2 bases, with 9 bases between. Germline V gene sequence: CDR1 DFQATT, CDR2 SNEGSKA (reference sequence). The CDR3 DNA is TGCAGTGCGGAACAGTTCACAGATACGCAGTATTTT. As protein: CSAEQFTDTQYF.

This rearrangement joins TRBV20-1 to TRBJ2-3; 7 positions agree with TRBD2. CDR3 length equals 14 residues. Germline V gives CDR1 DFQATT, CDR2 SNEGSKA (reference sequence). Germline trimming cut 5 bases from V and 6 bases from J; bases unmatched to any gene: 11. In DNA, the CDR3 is TGCAGTGCTGAACAAGCGGGAAATTTTGATACGCAGTATTTT. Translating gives CSAEQAGNFDTQYF.

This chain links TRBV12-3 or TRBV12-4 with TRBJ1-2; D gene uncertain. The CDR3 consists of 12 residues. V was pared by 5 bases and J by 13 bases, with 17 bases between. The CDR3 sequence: CASSPQTTRITF. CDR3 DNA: TGTGCCAGCAGTCCCCAGACGACCCGAATCACCTTC.

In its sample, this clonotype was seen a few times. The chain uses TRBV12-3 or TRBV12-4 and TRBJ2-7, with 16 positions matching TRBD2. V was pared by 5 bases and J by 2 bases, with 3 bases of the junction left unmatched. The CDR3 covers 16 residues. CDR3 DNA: TGTGCCAGCAGTCCGGGACTAGCGGGAGGGACCTACGAGCAGTACTTC. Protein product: CASSPGLAGGTYEQYF.

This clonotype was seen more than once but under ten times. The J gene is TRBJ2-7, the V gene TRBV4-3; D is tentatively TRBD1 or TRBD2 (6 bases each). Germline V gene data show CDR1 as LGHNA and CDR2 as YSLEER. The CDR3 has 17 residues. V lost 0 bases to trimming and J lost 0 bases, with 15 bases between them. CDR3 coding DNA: TGCGCCAGCAGCCAAGATTGGGGGGCTTCAAACTCCTACGAGCAGTACTTC. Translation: CASSQDWGASNSYEQYF.

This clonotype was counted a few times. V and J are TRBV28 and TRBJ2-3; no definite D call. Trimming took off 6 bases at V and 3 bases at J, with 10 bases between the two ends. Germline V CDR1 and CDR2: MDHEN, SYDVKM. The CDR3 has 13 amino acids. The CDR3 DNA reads TGTGCCAGCAGCCCCAGGTTTACAGATACGCAGTATTTT. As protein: CASSPRFTDTQYF.

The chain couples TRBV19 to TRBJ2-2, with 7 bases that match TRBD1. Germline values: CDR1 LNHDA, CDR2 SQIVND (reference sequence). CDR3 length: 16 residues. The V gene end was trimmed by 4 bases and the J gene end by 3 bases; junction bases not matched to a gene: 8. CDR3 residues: CASSRDQGEYTGELFF. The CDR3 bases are TGTGCCAGTAGTAGAGACCAGGGGGAGTACACCGGGGAGCTGTTTTTT.